A single sample is the source of the 27 T cell receptor beta chains below, sequenced in a study of T cell responses to AZD1222 COVID-19 vaccine. Method: immunoSEQ multiplex PCR; TCRdb's copy keeps in-frame clones and lacks some. This sample has fewer than 100,000 clones, with around 85% found just once. The sample here was peripheral blood, taken 28 days after the second AZD1222 dose. The origin of the receptors is an adult who received the AZD1222 COVID-19 vaccine.

The CDR3, as DNA: TGTGCCAGCAGTGAAAATCGGGCAACTAATGAAAAACTGTTTTTT. Amino acids: CASSENRATNEKLFF. The chain combines TRBV6-1 with TRBJ1-4; D gene uncertain. Germline CDR1 and CDR2: MNHNS and SASEGT. This CDR3 region has 15 residues. The ends were cut back, 2 bases at V and 0 bases at J, with 7 bases in the middle.

The table lists this clone with a count of one. CDR3 protein: CASSFHWVGPLREQYF. For the CDR3, the DNA is TGTGCCAGCAGCTTTCATTGGGTCGGGCCGTTGAGGGAGCAGTACTTC. The chain combines TRBV7-9 with TRBJ2-7; D unresolved. V shed 3 bases and J shed 7 bases, with 22 bases lying between them. This CDR3 is 16 amino acids long. Germline values: CDR1 SEHNR, CDR2 FQNEAQ (reference sequence). The whole variable domain, remainder taken from reference TRBV7-9 and TRBJ2-7, is DTGVSQNPRHKITKRGQNVTFRCDPISEHNRLYWYRQTLGQGPEFLTYFQNEAQLEKSRLLSDRFSAERPKGSFSTLEIQRTEQGDSAMYLCASSFHWVGPLREQYFGPGTRLTVT.

This chain joins TRBV2 and TRBJ1-5; D unresolved. V gave up 7 bases and J gave up 0 bases, with 10 bases separating them. The CDR3 extends over 14 amino acids. Germline V gives CDR1 SNHLY, CDR2 FYNNEI. The DNA of the CDR3 is TGTGCCAGCAAAGGGCATTATAGCAATCAGCCCCAGCATTTT. This encodes CASKGHYSNQPQHF. Using reference TRBV2 and TRBJ1-5 for the parts outside the CDR3, the full variable domain is EPEVTQTPSHQVTQMGQEVILRCVPISNHLYFYWYRQILGQKVEFLVSFYNNEISEKSEIFDDQFSVERPDGSNFTLKIRSTKLEDSAMYFCASKGHYSNQPQHFGDGTRLSIL.

The chain uses TRBV19 and TRBJ1-5; the match to TRBD1 covers 7 bases. The germline gives CDR1 LNHDA, CDR2 SQIVND (reference sequence). This CDR3 spans 19 amino acids. Trimming removed 6 bases from V and 0 bases from J; junction bases left unmatched: 17. Here the CDR3 reads CASRGLRDSGPSSNQPQHF. The CDR3 nucleotides read TGTGCCAGTAGGGGCCTCCGGGACAGCGGACCTTCTAGCAATCAGCCCCAGCATTTT.

The V and J genes are TRBV13 and TRBJ2-5, with TRBD2 matching 11 bases. The CDR3 spans 17 residues. Germline loops: CDR1 PRHDT, CDR2 FYEKMQ (reference sequence). The V and J ends lost 0 bases and 2 bases, in that order; junction bases with no gene match: 5. DNA of the CDR3: TGTGCCAGCAGCTTAGGGCTAGCGGGGGGCTTTCAAGAGACCCAGTACTTC. It codes for CASSLGLAGGFQETQYF.

The chain links TRBV18 to TRBJ2-7; D ambiguous. CDR3 length: 14 amino acids. V was shortened by 6 bases and J by 1 base, with 13 bases between the two germline ends. Germline V gene lookup returns CDR1 KGHSH and CDR2 LQKENI. CDR3 in DNA: TGTGCCAGCTCCATCGAACCGAGTTCCTACGAGCAGTACTTC. As protein: CASSIEPSSYEQYF.

The rearrangement joins TRBV11-2 to TRBJ2-2; 13 nucleotides match TRBD2. This CDR3 is built from 18 residues. CDR1 SGHAT and CDR2 FQNNGV come from the germline V gene. After removal of 1 base from V and 4 bases from J, the junction contained 6 bases not matched to a gene. CDR3 protein: CASSLGTSGGTRTGELFF. In DNA form, the CDR3 reads TGTGCCAGCAGCTTAGGGACTAGCGGGGGAACTCGCACCGGGGAGCTGTTTTTT.

J is TRBJ1-3 and V is TRBV3-1 (or the pseudogene TRBV3-2), with no clear D. The germline V gene has CDR1 LGHDT and CDR2 YNNKEL (reference sequence). The CDR3 is 14 amino acids. Deletions cut 3 bases from V and 1 base from J, with 7 bases between. In DNA form, the CDR3 reads TGTGCCAGCAGCCAGTCAGGTTCTGGAAACACCATATATTTT. Its translation: CASSQSGSGNTIYF.

The V and J genes are TRBV19 and TRBJ1-2, with D possibly matching TRBD1 (6 bases). Germline values: CDR1 LNHDA, CDR2 SQIVND (reference sequence). The CDR3 extends over 16 amino acids. Between the trimmed V and J ends, which lost 5 bases and 5 bases, there was a span of 21 bases. CDR3: CASSPRRGTKRYGYTF. The DNA for the CDR3 is TGTGCCAGTAGTCCTAGGAGGGGGACGAAGCGTTATGGCTACACCTTC. Based on the CDR3 plus reference TRBV19 and TRBJ1-2, the full variable domain is DGGITQSPKYLFRKEGQNVTLSCEQNLNHDAMYWYRQDPGQGLRLIYYSQIVNDFQKGDIAEGYSVSREKKESFPLTVTSAQKNPTAFYLCASSPRRGTKRYGYTFGSGTRLTVV.

The CDR3, as DNA: TGTGCCAGCAGCTCCGGACGGGTCTCCTACGAGCAGTACTTC. The encoded protein is CASSSGRVSYEQYF. The rearrangement joins TRBV6-2 or TRBV6-3 to TRBJ2-7; D ambiguous. Trimming took 6 bases from V and 0 from J, leaving 12 bases between them. The CDR3 loop spans 14 amino acids. Per germline, CDR1 MNHEY and CDR2 SVGEGT.

The V and J genes are TRBV5-4 and TRBJ2-2, with a possible D match to TRBD2 (6 bases). The CDR3 runs 15 residues. Trimming shortened V by 6 bases and J by 1 base, and 13 bases separated the two germline ends. From germline, CDR1 is SGHNT and CDR2 YYREEE (reference sequence). The DNA of the CDR3 is TGTGCCAGCACCCTGGTGGGGGGGAACACCGGGGAGCTGTTTTTT. This translates into CASTLVGGNTGELFF. Full variable domain (missing parts from reference TRBV5-4 and TRBJ2-2): ETGVTQSPTHLIKTRGQQVTLRCSSQSGHNTVSWYQQALGQGPQFIFQYYREEENGRGNFPPRFSGLQFPNYSSELNVNALELDDSALYLCASTLVGGNTGELFFGEGSRLTVL.

The chain is built from TRBV3-1 (or the pseudogene TRBV3-2) and TRBJ2-4; D unresolved. With 0 bases removed from V and 7 bases from J, the gap between germline ends came to 10 bases. CDR3 size: 14 residues. The germline V gene has CDR1 LGHDT and CDR2 YNNKEL (reference sequence). The CDR3, as DNA: TGTGCCAGCAGCCAAGAGAACGATGTGAACATTCAGTACTTC. It translates to CASSQENDVNIQYF.

The rearrangement joins TRBV4-1 to TRBJ2-7; D call uncertain. The germline V gene has CDR1 MGHRA and CDR2 YSYEKL. This CDR3 spans 13 amino acids. V lost 6 bases and J lost 0, with 9 bases in between. CDR3 in amino acids: CASSEGSSYEQYF. The CDR3 DNA follows: TGCGCCAGCAGTGAAGGCAGCTCCTACGAGCAGTACTTC.

CDR3 coding DNA: TGCGCCAGCACATTAGAAGGGTCCATGAACACTGAAGCTTTCTTT. It specifies CASTLEGSMNTEAFF. The chain has TRBV5-1 and TRBJ1-1; D unclear. Trimming removed 6 bases from V and 0 bases from J, with 15 bases in between. This CDR3 is 15 amino acids long. Germline CDR1 SGHRS, CDR2 YFSETQ.

This clone was counted only a few times. Other DNA sequences in this sample translate to the same CDR3. The chain couples TRBV6-1 to TRBJ1-6, with no clear D. Trimming removed 1 base from V and 7 bases from J, with 8 bases in between. The CDR3 is 14 amino acids. From germline, CDR1 is MNHNS and CDR2 SASEGT. The CDR3 is CASSEEVPNSPLHF. The CDR3 DNA sequence: TGTGCCAGCAGTGAAGAGGTCCCAAATTCACCCCTCCACTTT.

V gene TRBV10-3 combines with J gene TRBJ2-7, with a tentative D call TRBD2 (5 bases). V shed 4 bases and J shed 5 bases, with 18 bases lying between them. The CDR3 sequence is 15 residues long. Germline V gives CDR1 ENHRY, CDR2 SYGVKD. CDR3 DNA: TGTGCCATCAGTGCCCAGATGATGGGGAGTAACGAGCAGTACTTC. Encoded protein: CAISAQMMGSNEQYF.

The chain has TRBV9 and TRBJ2-7; D could derive from TRBD1 or TRBD2 (5 bases each). The CDR3 loop spans 13 amino acids. V was trimmed by 4 bases and J by 3 bases, leaving 11 bases between them. CDR1 is SGDLS and CDR2 is YYNGEE in the germline V gene. This CDR3 reads CASSFRDGYEQYF. CDR3 bases: TGTGCCAGCAGCTTCCGGGACGGCTACGAGCAGTACTTC.

The V and J genes are TRBV12-3 or TRBV12-4 and TRBJ1-2; D is uncertain. This CDR3 is 11 amino acids long. Trimming shortened V by 3 bases and J by 9 bases, and 8 bases separated the two germline ends. CDR3 region: CASSFGTSYTF. The CDR3 bases are TGTGCCAGCAGTTTTGGAACCAGCTACACCTTC.

This clone has only a few counts. CDR3 sequence reads: CASSYSFGTGGNTIYF. The CDR3 DNA reads as TGTGCCAGCAGTTACTCGTTTGGGACAGGCGGAAACACCATATATTTT. V is TRBV6-5 and J is TRBJ1-3, with 8 nucleotides matching TRBD1. Germline V gene lookup returns CDR1 MNHEY and CDR2 SVGAGI. This CDR3 has 16 residues. V was pared by 0 bases and J by 4 bases, with 5 bases of the junction left unmatched.

This chain links TRBV7-2 with TRBJ2-2; tentatively, D is TRBD1 (5 bases). Per the germline V gene, CDR1 is SGHTA and CDR2 is FQGNSA. This CDR3 region has 15 residues. V lost 0 bases to trimming and J lost 3 bases, with 8 bases between them. As DNA, the CDR3 is TGTGCCAGCAGCTTAGCAGGGGCCGACACCGGGGAGCTGTTTTTT. Translation: CASSLAGADTGELFF.

This sequence joins TRBV19 and TRBJ1-3, with D maybe TRBD1 (6 bases). The CDR3 is made up of 16 amino acids. From germline, CDR1 is LNHDA and CDR2 SQIVND (reference sequence). V shed 3 bases and J shed 0 bases, with 12 bases lying between them. The CDR3 DNA reads TGTGCCAGTAGTATCTACAGGGTACTCTCTGGAAACACCATATATTTT. Amino acids: CASSIYRVLSGNTIYF. The variable domain in full, completed from reference TRBV19 and TRBJ1-3, reads DGGITQSPKYLFRKEGQNVTLSCEQNLNHDAMYWYRQDPGQGLRLIYYSQIVNDFQKGDIAEGYSVSREKKESFPLTVTSAQKNPTAFYLCASSIYRVLSGNTIYFGEGSWLTVV.

This chain connects TRBV2 to TRBJ1-2, with D possibly being TRBD1 (5 bases). Germline V gives CDR1 SNHLY, CDR2 FYNNEI. V lost 3 bases and J 10 bases, leaving 12 bases between the germline ends. This CDR3 is 12 amino acids long. The CDR3 sequence: CASSELGVDYTF. The CDR3 DNA follows: TGTGCCAGCAGTGAGCTAGGGGTGGACTACACCTTC.

The V and J genes are TRBV27 and TRBJ2-7, with D perhaps TRBD1 (6 bases). Trimming pared 5 bases from V and 3 bases from J, leaving 23 bases between. The CDR3 contains 17 residues. In germline, CDR1 is MNHEY, CDR2 SMNVEV (reference sequence). The CDR3 coding sequence is TGTGCCAGCAGTAGAAGGACAGAGACCGAGACGATCTACGAGCAGTACTTC. Protein: CASSRRTETETIYEQYF.

The sample holds a few counts of this clone. The V call is TRBV7-9, the J call TRBJ1-1; no clear D. V gave up 1 base and J gave up 2 bases, with 11 bases separating them. This CDR3 is built from 15 residues. Per the germline V gene, CDR1 is SEHNR and CDR2 is FQNEAQ (reference sequence). The CDR3 loop reads CASSLGLSGNTEAFF. The CDR3, as DNA: TGTGCCAGCAGCTTAGGTCTCAGTGGAAACACTGAAGCTTTCTTT. Variable domain in full (rest from reference TRBV7-9 and TRBJ1-1): DTGVSQNPRHKITKRGQNVTFRCDPISEHNRLYWYRQTLGQGPEFLTYFQNEAQLEKSRLLSDRFSAERPKGSFSTLEIQRTEQGDSAMYLCASSLGLSGNTEAFFGQGTRLTVV.

The rearrangement uses TRBV18 and TRBJ1-3; no definite D call. CDR1 KGHSH and CDR2 LQKENI come from the germline V gene. The ends were cut back, 1 base at V and 0 bases at J, with 7 bases in the middle. The CDR3 totals 15 residues. CDR3 region: CASSPRSNSGNTIYF. CDR3 coding DNA: TGTGCCAGCTCACCACGAAGTAACTCTGGAAACACCATATATTTT.

This chain uses TRBV6-5 with TRBJ1-2, with D unresolved. CDR1 MNHEY and CDR2 SVGAGI come from the germline V gene. V lost 0 bases, J lost 7 bases, and 9 bases lay in between. The CDR3 spans 13 residues. The CDR3 sequence: CASSYSWAGGYTF. The CDR3, as DNA: TGTGCCAGCAGTTACTCGTGGGCGGGTGGCTACACCTTC.

CDR3: CASRVGPGEEGAEAFF. CDR3 bases: TGTGCCAGTCGAGTAGGGCCAGGGGAAGAGGGGGCTGAAGCTTTCTTT. V gene TRBV19 combines with J gene TRBJ1-1, with D possibly matching TRBD1 (6 bases). The germline CDR1 and CDR2 sequences are LNHDA and SQIVND (reference sequence). The V and J ends lost 8 bases and 6 bases respectively, with 25 bases between them. CDR3 length: 16 residues.